The 22 T cell receptor beta chains presented below share a single source sample, sequenced in a study of tumor-infiltrating lymphocytes in primary liver carcinoma. Priming with a constant-region primer yielded TCR beta cDNA from about 450 ng total RNA. It was through three nested multiplex PCR rounds of slightly modified ARM-PCR that TCR beta libraries arose. TRBV1-TRBV30 forward and Cbeta reverse primers drove the first two approximately 10-cycle rounds. In TCRdb, the multiplex PCR reads were re-called with MiXCR into one record per CDR3 protein. The table includes about 200,000 distinct CDR3 sequences, about 65% detected once. Unsorted whole blood supplied the RNA, and germline DNA was extracted too. Sample: peripheral blood. The receptors shown here come from a woman aged 60-70 years with primary liver carcinoma and hepatitis B virus infection.

As concerns this clonotype: Compared with germline, one end of the junction differs, possibly owing to a read error. This chain uses TRBV11-3 with TRBJ2-6; D call uncertain. This CDR3 region has 19 residues. The germline V gene encodes CDR1 SGHNT and CDR2 YENEEA. CDR3 region: CANSLQGALHDSGVNVLTF. CDR3 coding DNA: TGTGCCAACAGCTTACAAGGAGCGCTTCATGACTCTGGGGTCAACGTCCTGACTTTC.

The gene calls are TRBV6-1 and TRBJ1-4; D gene uncertain. Per the germline V gene, CDR1 is MNHNS and CDR2 is SASEGT. Trimming left V 9 bases short and J 8 bases short, with 19 bases between. The CDR3 totals 14 residues. CDR3 bases: TGTGCCAGGAATGTTAACGGGAATGGCGAAAAACTGTTTTTT. It codes for CARNVNGNGEKLFF.

This chain connects TRBV10-1 to TRBJ2-7, with D unresolved. The CDR3 totals 16 residues. Germline V CDR1 and CDR2: WNHNN, SYGVQD (reference sequence). V lost 0 bases and J 13 bases, leaving 25 bases between the germline ends. Here the CDR3 DNA reads TGCGCCAGCAGTGAGTCTGGTAAACCGTTCGCCTACGGGCAATACTTC. Amino acids: CASSESGKPFAYGQYF.

About this clonotype: A read error may explain this, as a much larger clone is one base away. This chain joins TRBV14 and TRBJ2-1; D unclear. Germline assignment: CDR1 SGHDN and CDR2 FVKESK. With 1 base removed from V and 3 bases from J, the gap between germline ends came to 10 bases. The CDR3 runs 15 residues. As DNA, the CDR3 is TGTGCCAGCAGCCAAGGCGCAGACCTCTACAATGAGCAGTTCTTC. The encoded protein is CASSQGADLYNEQFF.

In regard to this clonotype: The CDR3 does not end in the conserved phenylalanine or tryptophan, so this is likely a read error. The CDR3: CASRADPTHYGYTS. CDR3 DNA: TGTGCCAGCAGAGCCGATCCAACCCACTATGGCTACACCTCC. The chain recombines TRBV6-5 with TRBJ1-2, with D unresolved. CDR1 is MNHEY, CDR2 SVGAGI, per germline. The CDR3 totals 14 residues. V lost 6 bases, J lost 3 bases, and 14 bases lay in between.

Comments on this clonotype: A much larger clone is a single base away; this may be a read error. V and J are TRBV5-4 and TRBJ2-1; 12 bases fit TRBD2. This CDR3 is built from 18 residues. Germline V gene sequence: CDR1 SGHNT, CDR2 YYREEE (reference sequence). The CDR3 sequence: CASSPSSPSGRAYYEQFF. CDR3 sequence (DNA): TGTGCCAGCAGCCCAAGTAGCCCTAGCGGGAGGGCCTACTATGAGCAGTTCTTC.

This clonotype was observed at least ten times. The V call is TRBV29-1, the J call TRBJ2-7, with TRBD2 matching over 8 bases. The CDR3 is 14 residues long. Unmatched junction bases numbered 9, after V lost 6 bases and J lost 2 bases. Per germline, CDR1 SQVTM and CDR2 ANQGSEA. CDR3 loop: CSVELAGHPYEQYF. In DNA form, the CDR3 reads TGCAGCGTCGAATTAGCGGGACACCCCTACGAGCAGTACTTC.

This clonotype was detected ten times or more. The V gene is TRBV12-3 or TRBV12-4, the J gene TRBJ2-5; 7 nucleotides agree with TRBD2. With V trimmed by 4 bases and J by 2 bases, 4 bases remained unmatched. The CDR3 sequence is 14 residues long. CDR3 sequence reads: CASSSSGVQETQYF. The CDR3 nucleotides read TGTGCCAGCAGTTCCAGCGGGGTACAAGAGACCCAGTACTTC.

A word on this clonotype: Since a much larger clone is just one base distant, this may be a read error. It is likely a read error, because the conserved phenylalanine at the end of the CDR3 is missing. This CDR3 is CASSRAPSYEQYL. The CDR3 DNA follows: TGTGCCAGCAGCCGGGCTCCTTCCTACGAGCAGTACTTA. The J gene is TRBJ2-7, the V gene TRBV14; D ambiguous. The CDR3 covers 13 residues. Germline loops: CDR1 SGHDN, CDR2 FVKESK. V lost 4 bases, J lost 1 base, and 8 bases lay in between.

In the case of this clonotype: Its ends do not fully match the called genes, so a read error is possible. V gene TRBV11-2 combines with J gene TRBJ2-7, with 7 bases fitting TRBD2. Germline assignment: CDR1 SGHAT and CDR2 FQNNGV. CDR3 length: 15 amino acids. This chain's CDR3 is CATSLGFSGFYEQYF. The CDR3 region has the DNA TGTGCCACCAGCCTAGGGTTTAGCGGGTTCTACGAGCAGTACTTC.

This clonotype showed up many times. V is TRBV6-1 and J is TRBJ2-1; D unresolved. Germline lookup yields CDR1 MNHNS and CDR2 SASEGT. The CDR3 covers 12 residues. V was shortened by 5 bases and J by 3 bases, with 5 bases between the two germline ends. The CDR3 sequence is CASSTLYNEQFF. The DNA of the CDR3 is TGTGCCAGCAGTACCCTCTACAATGAGCAGTTCTTC.

V and J are TRBV7-9 and TRBJ2-7; D remains unclear. The CDR3 consists of 12 residues. Germline V gene lookup returns CDR1 SEHNR and CDR2 FQNEAQ (reference sequence). V was clipped by 1 base and J by 3 bases, with 4 bases between them. CDR3 protein: CASSLEYYEQYF. CDR3 bases: TGTGCCAGCAGCTTAGAATACTACGAGCAGTACTTC.

Points on this clonotype: The junction departs from the called germline gene at one end, perhaps through a read error. The gene calls are TRBV11-3 and TRBJ2-3, with 14 bases fitting TRBD2. CDR3 size: 16 residues. Germline CDR1 SGHNT, CDR2 YENEEA. CDR3 protein: CASSLGTSGSTDTQCF. The DNA of the CDR3 is TGTGCCAGCAGCTTGGGGACTAGCGGGAGCACAGATACACAGTGTTTT.

For this clonotype: A much larger clone differs from this one at a single base, so this may be a read error. The chain carries TRBV5-5 and TRBJ2-5, with D perhaps TRBD2 (6 bases). V was clipped by 1 base and J by 5 bases, with 15 bases between them. The V gene's germline CDR1 is SGHKS and CDR2 YYEKEE (reference sequence). The CDR3 consists of 15 residues. CDR3 DNA: TGTGCCAGCAGCTTGAAGCCGACTAGGAGCGAGACCCAGTACTTC. Its protein is CASSLKPTRSETQYF.

The table lists this clonotype with many counts. The chain links TRBV6-1 to TRBJ2-1; D possibly corresponds to TRBD2 (5 bases). Germline CDR1 and CDR2: MNHNS and SASEGT. This CDR3 is built from 13 residues. The V end was cut by 10 bases, the J end by 4 bases, with 14 bases between. The CDR3 sequence: CATPRELYNEQFF. The DNA for the CDR3 is TGTGCCACTCCCCGGGAACTATACAATGAGCAGTTCTTC.

As DNA, the CDR3 is TGTGCCAGCAATCAAGACAGGGTTGGAGAGCAGTTCTTC. Its protein product is CASNQDRVGEQFF. The J gene is TRBJ2-1, the V gene TRBV14; 7 bases match TRBD1. Per germline, CDR1 SGHDN and CDR2 FVKESK. J was trimmed by 10 bases and V by 7 bases; bases with no gene match: 10. The CDR3 sequence is 13 residues long. Combining the CDR3 with reference TRBV14 and TRBJ2-1 gives the whole variable domain EAGVTQFPSHSVIEKGQTVTLRCDPISGHDNLYWYRRVMGKEIKFLLHFVKESKQDESGMPNNRFLAERTGGTYSTLKVQPAELEDSGVYFCASNQDRVGEQFFGPGTRLTVL.

The rearrangement joins TRBV4-1 to TRBJ1-4; no firm D call. In germline, CDR1 is MGHRA, CDR2 YSYEKL. CDR3 length: 15 residues. CDR3 region: CTNSQEVPSNEKLFF. CDR3 nucleotides: TGCACCAACAGCCAAGAGGTCCCCTCGAATGAAAAACTGTTTTTT.

This clonotype came up many times. The chain links TRBV6-5 to TRBJ2-5, with a possible D match to TRBD1 (6 bases). Trimming took 5 bases from V and 0 from J, leaving 13 bases between them. Germline values: CDR1 MNHEY, CDR2 SVGAGI. There are 15 residues in the CDR3. The DNA of the CDR3 is TGTGCCAGCAGTCCCGTGACAGGCAACCAAGAGACCCAGTACTTC. Its protein is CASSPVTGNQETQYF.

The chain couples TRBV7-8 to TRBJ2-1; TRBD1 agrees at 7 bases. The length of the CDR3 is 14 residues. V lost 5 bases, J lost 5 bases, and 6 bases stayed unmatched. CDR1 and CDR2 from the germline V gene are SGHVS and FQNEAQ. CDR3 bases: TGTGCCAGCAGCAGGGGACAGCTTGACAATGAGCAGTTCTTC. Translating it yields CASSRGQLDNEQFF.

This clonotype came up a few times. The chain employs TRBV6-6 and TRBJ2-4; no definite D call. The V end was cut by 4 bases, the J end by 0 bases, with 10 bases between. Germline-derived CDR1 and CDR2 are MNHNY and SVGAGI (reference sequence). This CDR3 comprises 15 residues. The CDR3 DNA is TGTGCCAGCAGTTCCCCGTGGGTAGCCAAAAACATTCAGTACTTC. This sequence encodes CASSSPWVAKNIQYF.

About this clonotype: The CDR3 end shows no conserved phenylalanine or tryptophan, and so a read error is likely. The V and J genes are TRBV12-3 or TRBV12-4 and TRBJ1-4, with D uncertain. The CDR3 totals 14 residues. The CDR3 spells CTSSWQTTNEKLFS. CDR3 bases: TGTACCAGCAGTTGGCAGACAACTAATGAAAAACTGTTTTCT.

The V and J genes are TRBV23-1 and TRBJ2-7, with D unclear. TRBV23-1 is placed among ORFs of uncertain function. The length of the CDR3 is 13 residues. With 4 bases removed from V and 4 bases from J, the gap between germline ends came to 11 bases. CDR3 loop: CASSRNSRYEQYF. The CDR3 region has the DNA TGCGCCAGCAGTCGTAACTCTAGGTACGAGCAGTACTTC.